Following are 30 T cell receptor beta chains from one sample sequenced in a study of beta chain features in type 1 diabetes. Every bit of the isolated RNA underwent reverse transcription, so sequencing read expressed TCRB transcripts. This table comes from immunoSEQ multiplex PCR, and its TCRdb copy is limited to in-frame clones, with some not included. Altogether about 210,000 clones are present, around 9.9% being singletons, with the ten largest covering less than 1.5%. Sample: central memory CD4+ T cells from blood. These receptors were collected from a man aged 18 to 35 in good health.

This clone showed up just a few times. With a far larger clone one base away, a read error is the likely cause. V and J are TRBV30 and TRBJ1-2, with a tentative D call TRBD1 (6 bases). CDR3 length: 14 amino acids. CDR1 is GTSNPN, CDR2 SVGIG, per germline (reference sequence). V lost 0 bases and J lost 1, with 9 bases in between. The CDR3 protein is CAWSVTGNNYGYTF. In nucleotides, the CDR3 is TGTGCCTGGAGTGTGACAGGAAATAACTATGGCTACACCTTC. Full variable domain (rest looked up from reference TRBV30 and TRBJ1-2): SQTIHQWPATLVQPVGSPLSLECTVEGTSNPNLYWYRQAAGRGLQLLFYSVGIGQISSEVPQNLSASRPQDRQFILSSKKLLLSDSGFYLCAWSVTGNNYGYTFGSGTRLTVV.

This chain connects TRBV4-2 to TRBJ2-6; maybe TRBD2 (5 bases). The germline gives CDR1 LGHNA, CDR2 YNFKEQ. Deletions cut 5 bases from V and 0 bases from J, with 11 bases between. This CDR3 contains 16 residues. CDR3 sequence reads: CASSLDGGSGANVLTF. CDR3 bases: TGTGCCAGCAGCTTGGACGGAGGCTCTGGGGCCAACGTCCTGACTTTC.

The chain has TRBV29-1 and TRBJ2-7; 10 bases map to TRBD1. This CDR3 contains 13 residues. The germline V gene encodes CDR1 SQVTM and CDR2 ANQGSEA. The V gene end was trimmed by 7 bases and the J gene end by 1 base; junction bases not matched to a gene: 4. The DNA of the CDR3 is TGCAGCGCTACGGACAGGGGGTCCTACGAGCAGTACTTC. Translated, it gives CSATDRGSYEQYF.

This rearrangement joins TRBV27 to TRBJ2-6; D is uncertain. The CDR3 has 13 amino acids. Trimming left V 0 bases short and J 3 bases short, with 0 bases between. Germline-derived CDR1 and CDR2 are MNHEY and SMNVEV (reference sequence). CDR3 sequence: CASSLSGANVLTF. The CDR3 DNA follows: TGTGCCAGCAGTTTATCTGGGGCCAACGTCCTGACTTTC.

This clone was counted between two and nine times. CDR3 coding DNA: TGTGCCAGCTCACCATTAGCGGCCTACGAGCAGTACTTC. Residues: CASSPLAAYEQYF. V and J are TRBV18 and TRBJ2-7; D possibly corresponds to TRBD2 (6 bases). In germline, CDR1 is KGHSH, CDR2 LQKENI. Trimming cost V 2 bases and J 2 bases, with 7 bases left between them. The CDR3 sequence is 13 residues long.

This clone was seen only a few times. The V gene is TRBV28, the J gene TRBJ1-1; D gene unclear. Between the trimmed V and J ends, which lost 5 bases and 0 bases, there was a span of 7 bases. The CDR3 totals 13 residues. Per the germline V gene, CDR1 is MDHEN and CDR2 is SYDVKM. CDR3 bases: TGTGCCAGCAGTGTTAGCCTGAACACTGAAGCTTTCTTT. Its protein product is CASSVSLNTEAFF.

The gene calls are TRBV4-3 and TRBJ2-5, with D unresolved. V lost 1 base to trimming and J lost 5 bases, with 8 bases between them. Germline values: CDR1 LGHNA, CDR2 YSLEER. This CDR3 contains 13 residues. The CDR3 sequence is CASSQVEGETQYF. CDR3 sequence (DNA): TGCGCCAGCAGCCAAGTCGAAGGCGAGACCCAGTACTTC.

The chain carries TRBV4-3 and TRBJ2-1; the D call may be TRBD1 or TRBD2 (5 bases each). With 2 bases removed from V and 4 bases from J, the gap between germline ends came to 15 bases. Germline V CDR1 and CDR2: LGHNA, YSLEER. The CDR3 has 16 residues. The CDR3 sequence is CASSQTTGTTYNEQFF. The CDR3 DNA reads TGCGCCAGCAGCCAAACTACCGGGACCACTTACAATGAGCAGTTCTTC.

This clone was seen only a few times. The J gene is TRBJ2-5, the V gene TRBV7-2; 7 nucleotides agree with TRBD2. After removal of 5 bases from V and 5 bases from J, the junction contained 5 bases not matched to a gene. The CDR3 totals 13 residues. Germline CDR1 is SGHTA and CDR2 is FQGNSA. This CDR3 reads CASSRGSFETQYF. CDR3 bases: TGTGCCAGCAGCCGCGGGAGTTTCGAGACCCAGTACTTC.

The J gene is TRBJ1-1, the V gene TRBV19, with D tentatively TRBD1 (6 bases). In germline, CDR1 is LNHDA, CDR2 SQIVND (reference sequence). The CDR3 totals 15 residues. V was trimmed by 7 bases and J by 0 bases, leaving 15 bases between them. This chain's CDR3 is CASKGDDGMNTEAFF. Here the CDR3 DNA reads TGTGCCAGTAAGGGGGATGACGGGATGAACACTGAAGCTTTCTTT.

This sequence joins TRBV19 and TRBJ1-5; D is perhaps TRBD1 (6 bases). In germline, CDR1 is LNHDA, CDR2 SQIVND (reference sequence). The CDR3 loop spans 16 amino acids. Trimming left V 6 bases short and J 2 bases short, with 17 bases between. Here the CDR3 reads CASSLQGAGGNQPQHF. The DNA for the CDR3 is TGTGCCAGTAGCCTACAGGGTGCCGGGGGCAATCAGCCCCAGCATTTT.

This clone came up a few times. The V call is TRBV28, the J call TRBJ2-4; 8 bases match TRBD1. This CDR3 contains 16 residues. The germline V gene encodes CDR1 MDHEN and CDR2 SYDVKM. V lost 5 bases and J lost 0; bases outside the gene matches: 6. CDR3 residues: CASSGTGALAKNIQYF. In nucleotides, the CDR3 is TGTGCCAGCAGTGGGACAGGCGCCTTAGCCAAAAACATTCAGTACTTC.

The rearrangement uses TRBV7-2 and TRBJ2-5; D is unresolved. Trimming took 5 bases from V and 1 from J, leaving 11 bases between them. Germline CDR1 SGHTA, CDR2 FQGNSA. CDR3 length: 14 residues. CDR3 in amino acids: CASSRVAGQETQYF. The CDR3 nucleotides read TGTGCCAGCAGCAGGGTGGCAGGCCAAGAGACCCAGTACTTC.

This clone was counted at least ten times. For the CDR3, the DNA is TGCAGCGTAAAGAGCACAGATACGCAGTATTTT. It is translated as CSVKSTDTQYF. The genes are TRBV29-1 and TRBJ2-3; no firm D call. The CDR3 is made up of 11 amino acids. The V gene's germline CDR1 is SQVTM and CDR2 ANQGSEA. V was pared by 6 bases and J by 0 bases, with 4 bases between.

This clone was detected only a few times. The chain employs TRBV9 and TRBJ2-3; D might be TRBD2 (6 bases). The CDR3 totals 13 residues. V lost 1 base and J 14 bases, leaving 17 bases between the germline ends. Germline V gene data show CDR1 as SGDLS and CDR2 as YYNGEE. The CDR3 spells CASSVRVEGQLYF. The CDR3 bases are TGTGCCAGCAGCGTAAGGGTGGAGGGCCAGTTGTATTTT.

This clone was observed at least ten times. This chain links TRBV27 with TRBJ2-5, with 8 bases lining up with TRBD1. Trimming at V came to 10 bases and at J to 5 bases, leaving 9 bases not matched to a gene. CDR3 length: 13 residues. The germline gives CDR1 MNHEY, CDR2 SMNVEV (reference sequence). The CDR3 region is CATRQGRKETQYF. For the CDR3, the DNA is TGTGCCACCAGACAGGGGAGGAAGGAGACCCAGTACTTC.

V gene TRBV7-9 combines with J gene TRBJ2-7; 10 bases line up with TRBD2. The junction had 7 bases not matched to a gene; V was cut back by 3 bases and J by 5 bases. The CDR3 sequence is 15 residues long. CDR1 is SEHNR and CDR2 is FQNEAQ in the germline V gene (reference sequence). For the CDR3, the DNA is TGTGCCAGCAGCTTTCCTAGCGGGAGTGGCAACGAGCAGTACTTC. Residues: CASSFPSGSGNEQYF.

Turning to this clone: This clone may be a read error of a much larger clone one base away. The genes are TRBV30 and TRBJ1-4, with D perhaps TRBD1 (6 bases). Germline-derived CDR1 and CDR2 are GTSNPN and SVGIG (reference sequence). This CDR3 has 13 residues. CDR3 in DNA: TGTGCCTGGAGTGTACAGGGTCAGGGAAAACTGCTTTTT. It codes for CAWSVQGQGKLLF.

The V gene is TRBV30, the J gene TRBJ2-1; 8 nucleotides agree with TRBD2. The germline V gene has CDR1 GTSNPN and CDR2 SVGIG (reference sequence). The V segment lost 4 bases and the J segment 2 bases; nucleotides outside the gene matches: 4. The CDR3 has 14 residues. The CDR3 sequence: CAWKSGSAYNEQFF. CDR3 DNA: TGTGCCTGGAAGAGCGGGAGTGCCTACAATGAGCAGTTCTTC.

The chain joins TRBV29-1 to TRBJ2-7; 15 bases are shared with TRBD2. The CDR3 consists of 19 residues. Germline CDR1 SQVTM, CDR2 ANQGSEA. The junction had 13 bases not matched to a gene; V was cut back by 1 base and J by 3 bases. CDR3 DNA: TGCAGCGTTGAAGTATACAGAGGACTAGCGGGAGGGACGAGCTACGAGCAGTACTTC. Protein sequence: CSVEVYRGLAGGTSYEQYF.

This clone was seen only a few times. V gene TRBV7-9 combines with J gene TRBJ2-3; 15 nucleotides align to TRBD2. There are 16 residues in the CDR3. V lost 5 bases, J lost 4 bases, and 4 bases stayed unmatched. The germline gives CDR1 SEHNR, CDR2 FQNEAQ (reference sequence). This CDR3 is CASSQGLAGGPDTQYF. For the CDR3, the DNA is TGTGCCAGCAGCCAGGGACTAGCGGGAGGCCCAGATACGCAGTATTTT.

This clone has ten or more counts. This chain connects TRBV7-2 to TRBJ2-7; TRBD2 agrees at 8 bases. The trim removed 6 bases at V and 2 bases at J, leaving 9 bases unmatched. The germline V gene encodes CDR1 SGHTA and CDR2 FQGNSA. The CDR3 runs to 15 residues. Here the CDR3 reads CASSSSGGRTYEQYF. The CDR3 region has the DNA TGTGCCAGCAGTTCCTCGGGGGGGAGGACCTACGAGCAGTACTTC.

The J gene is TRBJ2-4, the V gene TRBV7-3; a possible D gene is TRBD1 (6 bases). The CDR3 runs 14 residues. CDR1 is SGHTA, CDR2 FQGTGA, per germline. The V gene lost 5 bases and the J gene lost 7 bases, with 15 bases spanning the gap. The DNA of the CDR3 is TGTGCCAGCAGCCTCTCCGGGACAATGAACATTCAGTACTTC. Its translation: CASSLSGTMNIQYF.

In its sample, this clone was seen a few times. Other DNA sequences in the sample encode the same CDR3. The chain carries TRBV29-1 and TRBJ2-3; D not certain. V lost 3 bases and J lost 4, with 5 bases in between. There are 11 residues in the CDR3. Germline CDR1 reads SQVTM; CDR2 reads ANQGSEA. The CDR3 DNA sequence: TGCAGCGTTGACCCGGCAGATACGCAGTATTTT. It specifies CSVDPADTQYF.

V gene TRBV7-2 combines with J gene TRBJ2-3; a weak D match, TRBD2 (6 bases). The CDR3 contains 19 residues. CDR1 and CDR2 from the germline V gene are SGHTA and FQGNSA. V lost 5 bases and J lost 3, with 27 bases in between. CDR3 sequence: CASSRPMLTSYKVTDTQYF. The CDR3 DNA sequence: TGTGCCAGCAGCCGCCCAATGCTGACTAGTTATAAAGTGACAGATACGCAGTATTTT.

The CDR3 coding sequence is TGTGCCAGTAGTCCATACGGACCGTGGGAGCAGTACTTC. This sequence encodes CASSPYGPWEQYF. The chain has TRBV19 and TRBJ2-7; D gene unclear. This CDR3 comprises 13 residues. Looked up from germline, CDR1 is LNHDA and CDR2 is SQIVND (reference sequence). V was shortened by 5 bases and J by 7 bases, with 15 bases between the two germline ends.

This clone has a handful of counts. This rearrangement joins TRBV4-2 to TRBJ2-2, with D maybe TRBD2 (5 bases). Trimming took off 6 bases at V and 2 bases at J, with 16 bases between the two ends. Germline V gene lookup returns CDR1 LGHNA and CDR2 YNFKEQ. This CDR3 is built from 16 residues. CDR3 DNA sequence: TGTGCCAGCAGTCCAAGAAGCAGCGGAAACACCGGGGAGCTGTTTTTT. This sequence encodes CASSPRSSGNTGELFF.

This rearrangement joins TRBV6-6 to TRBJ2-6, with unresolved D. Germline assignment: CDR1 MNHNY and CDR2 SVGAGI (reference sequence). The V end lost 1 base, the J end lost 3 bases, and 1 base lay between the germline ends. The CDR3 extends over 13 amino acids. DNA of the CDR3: TGTGCCAGCAGTTACTTTGGGGCCAACGTCCTGACTTTC. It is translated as CASSYFGANVLTF.

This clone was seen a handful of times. CDR3 protein: CSVERASRDTYGYTF. CDR3 sequence (DNA): TGCAGCGTTGAAAGAGCTTCGCGGGACACCTATGGCTACACCTTC. The V and J genes are TRBV29-1 and TRBJ1-2; D perhaps matches TRBD1 (6 bases). The ends were cut back, 2 bases at V and 4 bases at J, with 17 bases in the middle. The CDR3 loop spans 15 amino acids. Germline V gives CDR1 SQVTM, CDR2 ANQGSEA. The variable domain in full, with the rest retrieved from reference TRBV29-1 and TRBJ1-2, is SAVISQKPSRDICQRGTSLTIQCQVDSQVTMMFWYRQQPGQSLTLIATANQGSEATYESGFVIDKFPISRPNLTFSTLTVSNMSPEDSSIYLCSVERASRDTYGYTFGSGTRLTVV.

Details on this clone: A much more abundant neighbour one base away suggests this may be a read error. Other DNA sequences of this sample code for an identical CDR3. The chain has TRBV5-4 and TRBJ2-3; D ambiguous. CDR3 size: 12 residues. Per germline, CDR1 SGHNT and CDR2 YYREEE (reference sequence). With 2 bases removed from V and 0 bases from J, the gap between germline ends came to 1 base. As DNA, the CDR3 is TGTGCCAGCAGCTTAAGCACAGATACGCAGTATTTT. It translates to CASSLSTDTQYF. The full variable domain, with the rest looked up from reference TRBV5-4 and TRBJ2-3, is ETGVTQSPTHLIKTRGQQVTLRCSSQSGHNTVSWYQQALGQGPQFIFQYYREEENGRGNFPPRFSGLQFPNYSSELNVNALELDDSALYLCASSLSTDTQYFGPGTRLTVL.